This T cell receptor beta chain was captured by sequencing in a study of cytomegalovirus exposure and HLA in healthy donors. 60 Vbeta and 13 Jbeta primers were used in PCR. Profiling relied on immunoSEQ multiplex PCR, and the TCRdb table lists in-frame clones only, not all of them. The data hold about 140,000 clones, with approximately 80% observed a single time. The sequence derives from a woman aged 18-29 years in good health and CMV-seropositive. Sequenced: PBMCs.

CDR3 protein: CASSSRRGGDSPLHF. Written as DNA, the CDR3 is TGTGCCAGCAGTTCCCGACGTGGAGGGGATTCACCCCTCCACTTT. The J gene is TRBJ1-6, the V gene TRBV6-5; TRBD1 is a possible D gene (5 bases). Germline V gives CDR1 MNHEY, CDR2 SVGAGI. V was clipped by 4 bases and J by 8 bases, with 15 bases between them. The CDR3 consists of 15 residues.